This T cell receptor (beta chain) was recovered during a study of cytomegalovirus exposure and HLA in healthy donors. General study points: The classifier reportedly diagnosed cytomegalovirus status with high sensitivity and specificity.

Amplification used 60 Vbeta primers and 13 Jbeta primers. In the authors' methods: There were tens of millions of unique TCR beta chains by a later count, and approximately 11 million of them were shared. Only in-frame clones appear in the TCRdb table, and some are missing; sequencing was by immunoSEQ multiplex PCR. V and J calls plus clone size are reproduced from that table; the DNA served to infer D and trimming. The sample gives some 140,000 clones, roughly three quarters of which show up once; around 13% is in the top ten. Concerning this clone: Its antigen is unknown.

Germline lookup yields CDR1 SGHRS and CDR2 YFSETQ. V lost 4 bases to trimming and J lost 6 bases; unmatched junction nucleotides: 10. The CDR3 loop spans 17 amino acids. This chain joins TRBV5-1 and TRBJ2-1; 13 bases fit TRBD2. This receptor was obtained from a man aged 25-40 years in good health and CMV-seropositive. Sequencing used PBMCs. The CDR3 spells CASSLTSGRAGRNEQFF. The CDR3 region has the DNA TGCGCCAGCAGCCTCACTAGCGGGAGGGCCGGTCGCAATGAGCAGTTCTTC.